Sequencing of this T cell receptor (beta chain) was carried out in a study of T-cell memory formation after mild COVID-19. For the study at large: TCR clusters were mostly confined to one donor each.

MiXCR was run by TCRdb on the 5' RACE reads, yielding one entry per CDR3 protein. The sample records around 36,000 distinct CDR3 sequences, more than 9.5% being singletons. Study observations and caveats: CM and EM subsets held most contracting CD4+ clones; EMRA held CD8+ ones. Memory sampled before infection contained some responding clones, suggesting cross-reactive memory joined.

The CDR3 consists of 13 residues. Germline V gene data show CDR1 as SGHRS and CDR2 as YFSETQ. V dropped 0 bases and J dropped 7 bases, with 10 bases sitting between them. This clonotype appeared a few times. Its matching antigen is unknown. The source material was PBMCs or a T cell subset sorted from them (not recorded which). The sequence was collected from a man aged 18 to 29 who had mild COVID-19 (a few samples of this study predate the infection). Cell type and time point are not known. The J gene is TRBJ1-1, the V gene TRBV5-1; possible D gene TRBD1, 6 bases. The CDR3, as DNA: TGCGCCAGCAGCTTGGCACAGGGAGGTGAAGCTTTCTTT. Its translation is CASSLAQGGEAFF. The whole variable domain, remainder taken from reference TRBV5-1 and TRBJ1-1, is KAGVTQTPRYLIKTRGQQVTLSCSPISGHRSVSWYQQTPGQGLQFLFEYFSETQRNKGNFPGRFSGRQFSNSRSEMNVSTLELGDSALYLCASSLAQGGEAFFGQGTRLTVV.